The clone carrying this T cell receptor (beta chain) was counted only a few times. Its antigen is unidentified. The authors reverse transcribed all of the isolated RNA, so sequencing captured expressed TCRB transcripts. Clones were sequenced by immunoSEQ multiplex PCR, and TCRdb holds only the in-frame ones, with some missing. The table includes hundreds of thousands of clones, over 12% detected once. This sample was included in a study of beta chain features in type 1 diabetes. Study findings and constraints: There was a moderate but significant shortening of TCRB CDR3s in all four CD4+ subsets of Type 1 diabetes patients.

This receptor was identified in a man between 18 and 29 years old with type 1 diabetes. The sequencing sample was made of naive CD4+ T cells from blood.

CDR3 residues: CASSLASSTDTQYF. Written as DNA, the CDR3 is TGTGCCAGCAGCTTAGCGTCCAGCACAGATACGCAGTATTTT. The chain employs TRBV7-8 and TRBJ2-3, with unresolved D. Deletions cut 0 bases from V and 0 bases from J, with 4 bases between. CDR1 and CDR2 from the germline V gene are SGHVS and FQNEAQ. CDR3 length: 14 amino acids.